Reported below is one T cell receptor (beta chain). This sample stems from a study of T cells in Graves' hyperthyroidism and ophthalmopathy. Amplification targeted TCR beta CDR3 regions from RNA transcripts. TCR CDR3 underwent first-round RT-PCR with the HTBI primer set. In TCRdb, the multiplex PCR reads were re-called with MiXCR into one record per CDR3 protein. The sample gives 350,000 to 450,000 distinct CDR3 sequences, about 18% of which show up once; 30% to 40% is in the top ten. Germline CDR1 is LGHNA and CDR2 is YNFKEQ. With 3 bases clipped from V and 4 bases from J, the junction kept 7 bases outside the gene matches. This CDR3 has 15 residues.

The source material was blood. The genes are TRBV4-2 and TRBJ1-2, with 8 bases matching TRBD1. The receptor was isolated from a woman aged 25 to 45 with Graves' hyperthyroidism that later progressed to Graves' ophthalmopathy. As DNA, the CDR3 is TGTGCCAGCAGCCACGGGACAGGCGGTATCTATGGCTACACCTTC. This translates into CASSHGTGGIYGYTF.